This TCR beta chain derives from a study of blood T cell repertoires in COVID-19. Germline assignment: CDR1 LNHDA and CDR2 SQIVND (reference sequence). J was trimmed by 5 bases and V by 5 bases; bases with no gene match: 10. The CDR3 totals 15 residues. This table comes from immunoSEQ multiplex PCR, and its TCRdb copy is limited to in-frame clones, with some not included. The sample yields some 180,000 clones, 82% seen once. This sequence was found in a woman aged 60-70 years with COVID-19, enrolled during active disease. The chain combines TRBV19 with TRBJ2-5; 8 nucleotides align to TRBD1. The sample taken for sequencing was peripheral blood. In DNA, the CDR3 is TGTGCCAGTAGTCAGGGGACAGGACTATTGGAGACCCAGTACTTC. Translating gives CASSQGTGLLETQYF.